The clone carrying this T cell receptor beta chain was seen a single time. This sample is part of a study of blood T cell repertoires in COVID-19. Study background: Acute-phase and convalescent COVID-19 samples originated in the United States, Italy and Spain.

Authors' data handling: Estimates of nucleated cell counts were drawn from the amplification of reference gene primers. Measured with immunoSEQ multiplex PCR; TCRdb has only the in-frame clones, and not every one. V and J calls and clone size are copied from that table; D and trimming were computed from the DNA. The table includes approximately 91,000 clones, approximately 80% detected once. Trimming took off 4 bases at V and 4 bases at J, with 11 bases between the two ends. The CDR3 sequence is 12 residues long. Germline-derived CDR1 and CDR2 are DFQATT and SNEGSKA (reference sequence). The rearrangement links TRBV20-1 to TRBJ2-7; weak D call: TRBD1 (6 bases). Sequencing was performed on peripheral blood. The TCR comes from a human donor in a cohort sampled during active COVID-19. The CDR3 loop reads CSANDRQYEQYF. Here the CDR3 DNA reads TGCAGTGCTAATGACAGGCAATACGAGCAGTACTTC.